This T cell receptor (beta chain) was sequenced for a study of shared clonotypes between healthy human individuals. Broader study findings: About 4.5% of naive CD4 clonotypes were common to a handful of donors.

On this clone: What it recognizes is unknown.

Investigators divided CD4+ cells into CD45RA+ naive and CD45RA-negative memory subsets. Trimming removed 3 bases at V and 7 bases at J, with 7 bases between. From germline, CDR1 is SGHVS and CDR2 FNYEAQ. This CDR3 region has 12 residues. Method: immunoSEQ multiplex PCR; TCRdb's copy keeps in-frame clones and lacks some. This table holds fewer than 1.6 million clones, 97% to 99% found once. The sequenced sample consisted of naive CD4+ T cells sorted from blood. The subset: CD45RA+ positively selected. This sequence originates from a man aged 25 to 40 in good health. The chain links TRBV7-6 to TRBJ1-5; D gene uncertain. CDR3 coding DNA: TGTGCCAGCAGCTTCCCTCCACAGCCCCAGCATTTT. This gives the protein CASSFPPQPQHF. Looking up the rest from reference TRBV7-6 and TRBJ1-5 gives the full variable domain: GAGVSQSPRYKVTKRGQDVALRCDPISGHVSLYWYRQALGQGPEFLTYFNYEAQQDKSGLPNDRFSAERPEGSISTLTIQRTEQRDSAMYRCASSFPPQPQHFGDGTRLSIL.